The clone carrying this T cell receptor beta chain was detected only once. Its antigen is undetermined. The V gene's germline CDR1 is MNHEY and CDR2 SMNVEV (reference sequence). The V gene lost 2 bases and the J gene lost 4 bases, with 14 bases spanning the gap. This CDR3 has 15 amino acids. These data originate in a study of PD-1 blockade in classical Hodgkin lymphoma. Study-wide findings and caveats: Repertoires differed for reasons still undefined, possibly disease activity or prior therapy. Compared with healthy donors, newly diagnosed patients reportedly showed lower baseline TCR diversity.

Time point here: newly diagnosed, previously untreated cHL patient sample. Negative selection with magnets was how CD8+ T cells were isolated from the thawed PBMCs. Untreated, newly diagnosed classical Hodgkin lymphoma PBMCs were used for comparison. TCRdb's table, derived via immunoSEQ multiplex PCR, lists solely in-frame clones and lacks some. The table has around 14,000 clones, 91% seen once; the top ten hold about 6%. The chain links TRBV27 to TRBJ1-1; D is ambiguous. Input material: CD8+ T cells from blood. The TCR was taken from a human donor with classical Hodgkin lymphoma. In nucleotides, the CDR3 is TGTGCCAGCAGTTTAAACCCCGACTACGGCACTGAAGCTTTCTTT. Protein: CASSLNPDYGTEAFF.